This T cell receptor (beta chain) was documented in a study of T-cell reconstitution after alpha-beta-depleted transplantation in children (dated by TCRdb to 2015 to 2016). Notes on the research overall: T-cell immune reconstitution after TCRalphabeta/CD19-depleted allogeneic hematopoietic cell transplantation in children was quantitatively tracked in the study by means of TCR repertoire profiling.

In the paper's terms, the treatment or condition label means: allogeneic hematopoietic cell transplantation with graft depleted of TCRalphabeta T cells and CD19 B cells. TCRalphabeta/CD19-depleted allogeneic hematopoietic cell grafts were given to the transplant recipients, all of whom were children. Libraries were constructed by PCR. Sequencer: Illumina HiSeq 2500. To normalize quantification of the TCRbeta repertoire, the TCR libraries were built with molecular barcoding that relied on unique molecular identifiers. TCRdb reprocessing: public reads trimmed at Q25 with fastp, clones called with MiXCR, in-frame beta chains kept. A single entry per CDR3 protein holds the most common genes and DNA from its merged rows. Recorded for this sample are a few hundred thousand distinct CDR3 sequences; around 25% of them occurred a single time. The biggest ten clones account for about 4.8% of the sample. Overall study results and their limits: About two months after transplant, the apparently early recovery of alphabetaT-cell counts reportedly depended on just several hundred clones that had expanded rapidly and came from non-depleted graft cells. Over subsequent months, a decline in hyperexpanded clone frequencies was noted, and after one year, T-cell counts and TCRbeta diversity were mostly ascribed to newly produced T cells. In some patients, high TCRbeta diversity at day 60 was attributed to recipient T cells and intrathymic progenitors that had survived conditioning.

V lost 8 bases and J lost 4 bases; the stretch between them is 18 bases long. The CDR3 sequence holds 14 residues, the cysteine and phenylalanine included. The read is trimmed to its CDR3 DNA, 42 bases read in frame from base 1. Sequences MNHEY (CDR1) and SMNVEV (CDR2) are obtained from the germline V gene (reference sequence). This clonotype was observed a handful of times. The clone's antigen remains unknown. No much larger clone exists at a distance of one base, and base qualities are not known. Here the chain combines TRBV27 and TRBJ2-7; TRBD2 is a weak D gene call, 7 bases matching. Specimen: PBMCs, mostly from graft donor cells, collected 360 days after TCRalphabeta/CD19-depleted stem cell transplant. The TCR comes from a female patient between 2 and 15 years old who had a stem cell transplant for congenital amegakaryocytic thrombocytopenia, so the T cells may come from the graft donor. The DNA sequence follows: TGTGCCAGCGGGTTCCGGGGGGCGTTGTACGAGCAGTACTTC. This sequence encodes CASGFRGALYEQYF.